This TCR beta chain was identified during a study of T cells expressing NK-cell markers. For the study at large: HCMV serostatus: seven of eight sequenced donors positive, one negative. Study conclusions and caveats: Of the CD8+ T cells in a handful of donors, roughly 1.0-7.5% belonged to dominant NKG2C+ clonotypes.

The CDR3 runs to 17 residues. Per germline, CDR1 KGHDR and CDR2 SFDVKD. What made the TCR beta cDNA was 5'RACE template switching with UMIs. TCRdb reworked the 5' RACE reads into one entry per CDR3 protein, no DNA. The repertoire table contains some 450,000 distinct CDR3 sequences. As for this clonotype: What it binds is not known.

The specimen was blood T cells: a sorted CD56 or NKG2C T cell subset, CD4+ or CD8+ T cells, or bulk PBMC T cells (not recorded which). V and J are TRBV24-1 and TRBJ2-1; TCRdb outputs TRBD1, but without DNA this stays unchecked. The clonotype comes from a woman aged 18-69 years in good health. CDR3 loop: CATSDQRQGGSYNEQFF.